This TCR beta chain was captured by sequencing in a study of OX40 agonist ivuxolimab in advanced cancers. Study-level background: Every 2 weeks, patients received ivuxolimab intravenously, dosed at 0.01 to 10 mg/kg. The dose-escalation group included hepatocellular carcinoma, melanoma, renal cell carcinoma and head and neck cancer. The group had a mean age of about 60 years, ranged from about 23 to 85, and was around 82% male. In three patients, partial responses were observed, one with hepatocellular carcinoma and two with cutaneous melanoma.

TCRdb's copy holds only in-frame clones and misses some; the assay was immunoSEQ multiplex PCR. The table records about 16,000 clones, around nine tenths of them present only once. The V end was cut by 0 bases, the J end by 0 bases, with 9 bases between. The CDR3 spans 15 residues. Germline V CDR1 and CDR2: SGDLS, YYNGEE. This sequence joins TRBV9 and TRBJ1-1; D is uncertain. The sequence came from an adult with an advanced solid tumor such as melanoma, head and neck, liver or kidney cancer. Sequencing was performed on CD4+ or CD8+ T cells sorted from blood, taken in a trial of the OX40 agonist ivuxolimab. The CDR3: CASSVVVNLNTEAFF. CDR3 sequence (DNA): TGTGCCAGCAGCGTAGTAGTCAATTTGAACACTGAAGCTTTCTTT.